This is a list of T cell receptor beta chains from one sample in a study of T cell responses to AZD1222 COVID-19 vaccine. Assay: immunoSEQ multiplex PCR; the TCRdb copy retains only in-frame clones and omits some. Here the sample spans around 44,000 clones, approximately 86% being singletons. Sequencing was performed on peripheral blood, taken 28 days after the second AZD1222 dose. The receptors shown here come from an adult who received the AZD1222 COVID-19 vaccine. Each CDR3 is given without its conserved first and last residue.

v_call	j_call	cdr3_aa
TRBV29-1	TRBJ2-2	SGSRGLNTGELF
TRBV7-9	TRBJ1-6	ASSSGTVNSPLH
TRBV6-2/TRBV6-3	TRBJ1-2	ASSYSRGTDPNYGYT
TRBV28	TRBJ2-5	ASGRTGGETQY
TRBV6-5	TRBJ2-7	ASSYSPGDSSYEQY
TRBV24-1	TRBJ2-1	ATSDLRIGVRGRNEQF
TRBV18	TRBJ2-5	ASSPRPSGLSQETQY
TRBV24-1	TRBJ1-5	ATSDYRPLYSNQPQH
TRBV28	TRBJ2-7	ASSFRGRAGYEQY
TRBV7-2	TRBJ2-7	ASSLFPGQISYEQY
TRBV7-3	TRBJ2-2	ASSLTGRGELF
TRBV6-5	TRBJ2-7	ASTLGGPYTYEQY
TRBV5-1	TRBJ2-3	ASSHRLADTDTQY
TRBV20-1	TRBJ2-5	SASVGYQREVLEETQY
TRBV18	TRBJ1-6	ASSPPGQGNSPLH
TRBV30	TRBJ2-7	AWSRVTPGTSGAN